This T cell receptor beta chain was identified during a study of Ad26.COV2.S vaccination and SARS-CoV-2 variants. Using immunoSEQ multiplex PCR, the repertoire was profiled, and TCRdb retains in-frame clones only, with some absent. The sample includes over 400,000 clones, less than 95% of them seen just once. Points from the study as a whole: Responses of T cells in total may have been underestimated by the TCR breadth and depth analyses.

The treatment is: approximately 18 received Ad26.COV2.S at low or high dose, single or two shots; about 5 received placebo; per-sample allocation not given. Each sample was drawn 63 days after the first injection (of vaccine or placebo). A word on this clone: What it binds is unknown.

Germline trimming cut 2 bases from V and 7 bases from J; bases unmatched to any gene: 7. The CDR3 loop spans 16 amino acids. CDR1 and CDR2 from the germline V gene are SGHDN and FVKESK. Sequenced here: peripheral blood, sampled in a trial of Ad26.COV2.S vaccine versus placebo. The V gene is TRBV14, the J gene TRBJ2-2; 10 positions agree with TRBD2. The clonotype was recovered from a person aged 18-60 years who received the Ad26.COV2.S COVID-19 vaccine or a placebo. This chain's CDR3 is CASSQPLAGVVGELFF. The DNA of the CDR3 is TGTGCCAGCAGCCAACCCCTAGCGGGAGTGGTCGGGGAGCTGTTTTTT.